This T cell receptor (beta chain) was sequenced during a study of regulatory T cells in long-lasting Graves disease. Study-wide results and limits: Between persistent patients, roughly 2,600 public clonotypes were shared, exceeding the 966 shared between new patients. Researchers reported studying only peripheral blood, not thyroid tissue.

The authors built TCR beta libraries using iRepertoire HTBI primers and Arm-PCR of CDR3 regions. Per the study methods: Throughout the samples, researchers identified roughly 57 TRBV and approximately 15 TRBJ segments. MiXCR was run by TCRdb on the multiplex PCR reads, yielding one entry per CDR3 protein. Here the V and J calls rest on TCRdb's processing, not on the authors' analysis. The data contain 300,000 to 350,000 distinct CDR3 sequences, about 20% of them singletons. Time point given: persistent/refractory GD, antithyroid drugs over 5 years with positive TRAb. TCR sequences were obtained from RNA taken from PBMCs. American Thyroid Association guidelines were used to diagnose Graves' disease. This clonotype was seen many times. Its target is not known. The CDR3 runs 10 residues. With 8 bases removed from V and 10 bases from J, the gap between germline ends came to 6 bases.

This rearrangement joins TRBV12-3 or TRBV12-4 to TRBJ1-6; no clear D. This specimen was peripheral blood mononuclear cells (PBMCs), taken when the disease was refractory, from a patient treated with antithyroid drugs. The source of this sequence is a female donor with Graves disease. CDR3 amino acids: CASALSPLHF. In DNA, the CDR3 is TGTGCCAGCGCCCTCTCACCCCTCCACTTT.